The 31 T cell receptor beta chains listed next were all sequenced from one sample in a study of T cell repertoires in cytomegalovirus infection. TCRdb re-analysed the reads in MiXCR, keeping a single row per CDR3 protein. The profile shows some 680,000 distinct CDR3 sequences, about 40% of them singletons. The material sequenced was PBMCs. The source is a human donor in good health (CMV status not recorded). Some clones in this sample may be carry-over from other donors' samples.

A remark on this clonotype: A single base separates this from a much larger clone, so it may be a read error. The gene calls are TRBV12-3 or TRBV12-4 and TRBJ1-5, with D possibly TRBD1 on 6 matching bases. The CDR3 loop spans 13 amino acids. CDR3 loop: CASRQGSNQTQHF. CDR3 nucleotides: TGTGCCAGCAGACAGGGTAGCAATCAGACCCAGCATTTT.

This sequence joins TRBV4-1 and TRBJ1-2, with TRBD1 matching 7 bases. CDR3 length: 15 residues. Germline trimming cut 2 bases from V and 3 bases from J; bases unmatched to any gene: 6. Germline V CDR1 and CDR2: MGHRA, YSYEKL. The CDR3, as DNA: TGCGCCAGCAGCCAAAAACAGGGGAAGGACTATGGCTACACCTTC. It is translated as CASSQKQGKDYGYTF.

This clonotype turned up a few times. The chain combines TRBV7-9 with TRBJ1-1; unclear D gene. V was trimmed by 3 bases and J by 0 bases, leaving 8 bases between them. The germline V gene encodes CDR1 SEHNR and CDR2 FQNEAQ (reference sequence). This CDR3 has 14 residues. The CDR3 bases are TGTGCCAGCAGCTTTCAAGGATTGAACACTGAAGCTTTCTTT. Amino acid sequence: CASSFQGLNTEAFF.

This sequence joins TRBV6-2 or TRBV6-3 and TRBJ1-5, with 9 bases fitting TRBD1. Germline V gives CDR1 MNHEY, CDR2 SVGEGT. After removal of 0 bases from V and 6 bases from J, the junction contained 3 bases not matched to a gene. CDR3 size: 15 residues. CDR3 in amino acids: CASSYSGTGIQPQHF. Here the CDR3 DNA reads TGTGCCAGCAGTTACTCGGGGACAGGGATTCAGCCCCAGCATTTT.

Here the CDR3 DNA reads TGTGCCAGCAGTTTTATCCCTTATGGCTACACCTTC. As protein: CASSFIPYGYTF. The V call is TRBV28, the J call TRBJ1-2; no firm D call. Germline V lookup: CDR1 MDHEN, CDR2 SYDVKM. This CDR3 contains 12 residues. V shed 3 bases and J shed 5 bases, with 7 bases lying between them.

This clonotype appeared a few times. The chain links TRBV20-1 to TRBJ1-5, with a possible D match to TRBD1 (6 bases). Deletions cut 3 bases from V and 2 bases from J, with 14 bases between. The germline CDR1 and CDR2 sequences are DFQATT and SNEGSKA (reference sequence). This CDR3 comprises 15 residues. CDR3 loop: CSASPGATGNQPQHF. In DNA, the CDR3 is TGCAGTGCTAGTCCAGGGGCGACGGGCAATCAGCCCCAGCATTTT.

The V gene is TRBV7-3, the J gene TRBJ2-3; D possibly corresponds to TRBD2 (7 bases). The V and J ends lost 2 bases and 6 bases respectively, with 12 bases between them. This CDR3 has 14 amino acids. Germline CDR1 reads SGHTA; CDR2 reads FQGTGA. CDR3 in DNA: TGTGCCAGCAGCTTAGGGGGGGCAATGGATACGCAGTATTTT. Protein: CASSLGGAMDTQYF.

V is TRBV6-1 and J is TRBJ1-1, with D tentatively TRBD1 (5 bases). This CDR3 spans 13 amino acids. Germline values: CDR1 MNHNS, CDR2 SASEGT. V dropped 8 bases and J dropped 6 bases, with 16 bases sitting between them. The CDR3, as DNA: TGTGCCAGCGCTGGGGGACGAGGGGCTGAAGCTTTCTTT. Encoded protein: CASAGGRGAEAFF.

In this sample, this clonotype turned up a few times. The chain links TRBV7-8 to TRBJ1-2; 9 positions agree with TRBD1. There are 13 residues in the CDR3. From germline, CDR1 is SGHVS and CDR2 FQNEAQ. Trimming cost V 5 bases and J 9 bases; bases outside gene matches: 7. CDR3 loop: CASSRDREVSYTF. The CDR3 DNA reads TGTGCCAGCAGCCGGGACAGGGAAGTTAGCTACACCTTC.

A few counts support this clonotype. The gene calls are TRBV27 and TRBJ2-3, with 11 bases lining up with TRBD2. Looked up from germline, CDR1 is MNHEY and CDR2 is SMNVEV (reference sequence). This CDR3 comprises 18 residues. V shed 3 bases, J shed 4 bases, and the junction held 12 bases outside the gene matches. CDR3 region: CASSFSGLAVSRSDTQYF. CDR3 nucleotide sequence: TGTGCCAGCAGTTTTTCGGGACTAGCGGTCTCTAGGTCAGATACGCAGTATTTT.

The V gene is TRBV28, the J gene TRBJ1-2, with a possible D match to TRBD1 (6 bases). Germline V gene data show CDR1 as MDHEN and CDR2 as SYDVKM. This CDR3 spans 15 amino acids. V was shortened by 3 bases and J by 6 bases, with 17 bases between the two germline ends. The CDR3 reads CASSFGDTQPDGYTF. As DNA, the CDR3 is TGTGCCAGCAGTTTTGGGGACACCCAGCCGGATGGCTACACCTTC.

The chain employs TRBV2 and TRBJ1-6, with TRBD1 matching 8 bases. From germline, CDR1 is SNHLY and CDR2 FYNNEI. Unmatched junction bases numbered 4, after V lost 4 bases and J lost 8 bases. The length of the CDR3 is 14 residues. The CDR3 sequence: CASSGQGMDSPLHF. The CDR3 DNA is TGTGCCAGCAGTGGACAGGGGATGGATTCACCCCTCCACTTT.

This CDR3 reads CASSFLTGGAYNEQFF. Here the CDR3 DNA reads TGTGCCAGCAGTTTCCTCACAGGGGGCGCCTACAATGAGCAGTTCTTC. The J gene is TRBJ2-1, the V gene TRBV28; 9 bases are a match to TRBD1. The V gene end was trimmed by 3 bases and the J gene end by 2 bases; junction bases not matched to a gene: 5. Per germline, CDR1 MDHEN and CDR2 SYDVKM. The CDR3 runs to 16 residues. Looking up the rest from reference TRBV28 and TRBJ2-1 gives the full variable domain: DVKVTQSSRYLVKRTGEKVFLECVQDMDHENMFWYRQDPGLGLRLIYFSYDVKMKEKGDIPEGYSVSREKKERFSLILESASTNQTSMYLCASSFLTGGAYNEQFFGPGTRLTVL.

The CDR3 DNA reads as TGTGCCAGCAGTTTAGATGACAGTCAGTCGTCCCAGCATTTT. It yields the protein CASSLDDSQSSQHF. The V and J genes are TRBV12-3 or TRBV12-4 and TRBJ1-5, with D maybe TRBD1 (5 bases). Trimming shortened V by 1 base and J by 11 bases, and 15 bases separated the two germline ends. This CDR3 spans 14 amino acids.

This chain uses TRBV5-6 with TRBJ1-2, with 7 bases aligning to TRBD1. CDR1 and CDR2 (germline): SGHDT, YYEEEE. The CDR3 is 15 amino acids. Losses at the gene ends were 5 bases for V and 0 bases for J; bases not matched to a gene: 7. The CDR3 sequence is CASSFTGTANYGYTF. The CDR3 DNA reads TGTGCCAGCAGTTTTACCGGGACAGCTAACTATGGCTACACCTTC.

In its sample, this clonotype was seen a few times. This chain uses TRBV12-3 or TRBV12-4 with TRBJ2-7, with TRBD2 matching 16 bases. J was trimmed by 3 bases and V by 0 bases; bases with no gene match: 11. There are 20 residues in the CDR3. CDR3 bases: TGTGCCAGCAGTTTAGCGCTCACGGGACTAGCGGGAGGGCCTGTCTACGAGCAGTACTTC. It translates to CASSLALTGLAGGPVYEQYF.

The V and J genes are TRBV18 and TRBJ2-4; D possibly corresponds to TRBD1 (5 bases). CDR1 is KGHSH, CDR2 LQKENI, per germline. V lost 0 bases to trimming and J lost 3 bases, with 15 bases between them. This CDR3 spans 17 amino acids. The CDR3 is CASSPPGQISGKNIQYF. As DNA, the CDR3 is TGTGCCAGCTCACCACCGGGGCAGATATCGGGCAAAAACATTCAGTACTTC. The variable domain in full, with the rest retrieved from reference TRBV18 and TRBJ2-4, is NAGVMQNPRHLVRRRGQEARLRCSPMKGHSHVYWYRQLPEEGLKFMVYLQKENIIDESGMPKERFSAEFPKEGPSILRIQQVVRGDSAAYFCASSPPGQISGKNIQYFGAGTRLSVL.

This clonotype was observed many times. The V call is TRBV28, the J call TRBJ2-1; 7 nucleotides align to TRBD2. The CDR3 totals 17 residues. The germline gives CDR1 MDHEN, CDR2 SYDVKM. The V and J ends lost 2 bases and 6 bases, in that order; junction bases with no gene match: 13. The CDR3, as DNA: TGTGCCAGCAGTTTAAGTTGGGCTAGCGGATCACGCAATGAGCAGTTCTTC. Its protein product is CASSLSWASGSRNEQFF.

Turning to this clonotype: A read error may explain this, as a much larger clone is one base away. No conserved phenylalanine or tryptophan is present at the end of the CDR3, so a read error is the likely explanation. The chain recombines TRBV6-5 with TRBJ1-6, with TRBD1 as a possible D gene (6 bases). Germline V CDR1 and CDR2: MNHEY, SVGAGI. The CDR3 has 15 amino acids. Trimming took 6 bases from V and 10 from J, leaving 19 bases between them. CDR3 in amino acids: CASRWGAREHSPLHL. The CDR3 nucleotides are TGTGCCAGCAGGTGGGGGGCGCGTGAGCACTCACCCCTCCACTTG.

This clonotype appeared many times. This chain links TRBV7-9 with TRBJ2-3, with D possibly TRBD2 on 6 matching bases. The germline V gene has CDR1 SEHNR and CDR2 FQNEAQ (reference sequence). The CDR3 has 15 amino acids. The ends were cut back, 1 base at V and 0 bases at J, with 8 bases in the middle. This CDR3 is CASSLVGTSTDTQYF. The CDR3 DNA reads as TGTGCCAGCAGCTTAGTCGGGACTAGCACAGATACGCAGTATTTT.

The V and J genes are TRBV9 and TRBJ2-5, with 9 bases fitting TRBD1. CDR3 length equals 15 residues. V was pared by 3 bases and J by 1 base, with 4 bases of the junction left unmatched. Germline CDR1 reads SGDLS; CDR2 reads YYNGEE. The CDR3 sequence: CASSEWGQGQETQYF. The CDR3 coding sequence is TGTGCCAGCAGCGAGTGGGGACAGGGCCAAGAGACCCAGTACTTC.

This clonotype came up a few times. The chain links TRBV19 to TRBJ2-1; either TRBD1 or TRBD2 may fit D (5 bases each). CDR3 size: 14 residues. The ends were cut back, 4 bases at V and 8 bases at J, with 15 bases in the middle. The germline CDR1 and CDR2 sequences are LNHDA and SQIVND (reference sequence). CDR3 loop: CASSRLSRGDEQFF. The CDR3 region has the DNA TGTGCCAGTAGTAGACTTAGTCGGGGCGATGAGCAGTTCTTC. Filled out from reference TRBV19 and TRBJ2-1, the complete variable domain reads DGGITQSPKYLFRKEGQNVTLSCEQNLNHDAMYWYRQDPGQGLRLIYYSQIVNDFQKGDIAEGYSVSREKKESFPLTVTSAQKNPTAFYLCASSRLSRGDEQFFGPGTRLTVL.

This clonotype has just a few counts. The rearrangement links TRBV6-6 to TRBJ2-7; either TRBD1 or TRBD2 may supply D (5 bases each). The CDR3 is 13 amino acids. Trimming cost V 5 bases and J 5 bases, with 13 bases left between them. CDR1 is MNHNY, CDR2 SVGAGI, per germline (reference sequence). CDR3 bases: TGTGCCAGCAGTCCGGAGTGGGGGAACGAGCAGTACTTC. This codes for CASSPEWGNEQYF.

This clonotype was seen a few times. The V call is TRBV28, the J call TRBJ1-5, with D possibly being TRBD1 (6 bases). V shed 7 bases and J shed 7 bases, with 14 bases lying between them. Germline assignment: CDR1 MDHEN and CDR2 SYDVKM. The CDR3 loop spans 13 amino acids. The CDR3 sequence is CASKFTGYQPQHF. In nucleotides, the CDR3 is TGTGCCAGCAAATTCACAGGGTACCAGCCCCAGCATTTT.

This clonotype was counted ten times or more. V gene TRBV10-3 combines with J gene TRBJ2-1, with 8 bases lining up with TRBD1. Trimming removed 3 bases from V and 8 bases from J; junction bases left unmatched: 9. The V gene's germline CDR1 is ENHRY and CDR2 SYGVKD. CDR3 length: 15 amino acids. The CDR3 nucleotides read TGTGCCATCAGTGATTCAGGACAGGGTAGGGATGAGCAGTTCTTC. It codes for CAISDSGQGRDEQFF.

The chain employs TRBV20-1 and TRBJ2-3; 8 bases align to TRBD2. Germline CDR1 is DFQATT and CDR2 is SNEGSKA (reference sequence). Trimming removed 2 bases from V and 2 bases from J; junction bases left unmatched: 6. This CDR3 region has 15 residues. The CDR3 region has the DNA TGCAGTGCTAGACGTAGCGGGGACTACACAGATACGCAGTATTTT. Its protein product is CSARRSGDYTDTQYF.

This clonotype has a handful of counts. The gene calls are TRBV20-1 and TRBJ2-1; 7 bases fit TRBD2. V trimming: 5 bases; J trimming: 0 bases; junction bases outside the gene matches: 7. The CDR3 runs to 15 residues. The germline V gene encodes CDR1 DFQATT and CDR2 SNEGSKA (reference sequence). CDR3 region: CSAQPGLPSYNEQFF. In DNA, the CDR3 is TGCAGTGCTCAACCGGGACTACCCTCCTACAATGAGCAGTTCTTC.

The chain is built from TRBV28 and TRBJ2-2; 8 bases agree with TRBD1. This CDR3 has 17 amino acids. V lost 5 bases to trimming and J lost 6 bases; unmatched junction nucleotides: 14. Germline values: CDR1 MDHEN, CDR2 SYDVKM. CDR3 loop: CASSPLPGMTGAGELFF. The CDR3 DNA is TGTGCCAGCAGTCCTCTACCCGGAATGACAGGGGCCGGGGAGCTGTTTTTT.

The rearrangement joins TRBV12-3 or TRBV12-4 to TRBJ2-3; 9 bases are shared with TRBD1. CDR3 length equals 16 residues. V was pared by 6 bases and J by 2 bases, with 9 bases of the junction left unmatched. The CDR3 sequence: CASSRTGGPSTDTQYF. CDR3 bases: TGTGCCAGCAGCCGCACAGGGGGCCCCTCCACAGATACGCAGTATTTT.

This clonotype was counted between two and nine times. CDR3 loop: CASRQGGRTEAFF. The CDR3 DNA reads TGTGCCAGTAGACAGGGAGGAAGAACTGAAGCTTTCTTT. V gene TRBV19 combines with J gene TRBJ1-1; tentative D call: TRBD1 (6 bases). Germline CDR1 LNHDA, CDR2 SQIVND (reference sequence). V gave up 6 bases and J gave up 5 bases, with 13 bases separating them. CDR3 length: 13 residues. Looking up the rest from reference TRBV19 and TRBJ1-1 gives the full variable domain: DGGITQSPKYLFRKEGQNVTLSCEQNLNHDAMYWYRQDPGQGLRLIYYSQIVNDFQKGDIAEGYSVSREKKESFPLTVTSAQKNPTAFYLCASRQGGRTEAFFGQGTRLTVV.

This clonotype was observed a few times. The CDR3 spells CASSIRTNTEAFF. The CDR3 DNA sequence: TGTGCCAGTAGTATCCGGACAAACACTGAAGCTTTCTTT. The J gene is TRBJ1-1, the V gene TRBV19, with a possible D match to TRBD1 (5 bases). Trimming shortened V by 3 bases and J by 2 bases, and 7 bases separated the two germline ends. The V gene's germline CDR1 is LNHDA and CDR2 SQIVND (reference sequence). This CDR3 has 13 residues.